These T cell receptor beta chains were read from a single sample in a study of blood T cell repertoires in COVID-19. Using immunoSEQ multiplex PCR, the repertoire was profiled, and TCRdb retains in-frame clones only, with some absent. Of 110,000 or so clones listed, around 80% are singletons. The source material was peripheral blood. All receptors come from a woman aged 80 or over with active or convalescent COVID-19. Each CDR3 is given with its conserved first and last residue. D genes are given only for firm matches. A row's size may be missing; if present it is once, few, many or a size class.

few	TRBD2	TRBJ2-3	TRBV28	TGTGCCAGCAGTCCCCTAGCGGTAACTAGCACAGATACGCAGTATTTT	CASSPLAVTSTDTQYF
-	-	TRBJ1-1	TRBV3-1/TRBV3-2	TGTGCCAGCAGCCACAGGTACCAAGCTTTCTTT	CASSHRYQAFF
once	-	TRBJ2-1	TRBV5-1	TGCGCCAGCAGCTCGGACACTACCTACAATGAGCAGTTCTTC	CASSSDTTYNEQFF
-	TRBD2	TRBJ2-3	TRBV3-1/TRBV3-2	TGTGCCAGCAGCCAAGAAGGGAGTCTAGCGGGAGGGGGCGGCACAGATACGCAGTATTTT	CASSQEGSLAGGGGTDTQYF
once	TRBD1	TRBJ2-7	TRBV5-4	TGTGCCAGCAGCTTGGGGACAGGGGGCCTGACGGAACAGTACTTC	CASSLGTGGLTEQYF
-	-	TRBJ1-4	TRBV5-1	TGCGCCAGCAGCTTGAACACAGGGAGACTGTTTTTT	CASSLNTGRLFF
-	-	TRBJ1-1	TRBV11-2	TGTGCCAGCAGCCCCTTTATGAACACTGAAGCTTTCTTT	CASSPFMNTEAFF
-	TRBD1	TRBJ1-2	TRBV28	TGTGCCAACCGGGACAGTTCTAACTATGGCTACACCTTC	CANRDSSNYGYTF
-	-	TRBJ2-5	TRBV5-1	TGCGCCAGCAGCTTGATGCAGGGGCGAGAGACCCAGTACTTC	CASSLMQGRETQYF
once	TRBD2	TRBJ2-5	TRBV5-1	TGCGCCAGCAGCAAAGGGACTAGCGGGAGTGTGGAGACCCAGTACTTC	CASSKGTSGSVETQYF
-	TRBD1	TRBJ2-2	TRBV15	TGTGCCACCAGCAGAAGGGGGCTAGGCACCGGGGAGCTGTTTTTT	CATSRRGLGTGELFF
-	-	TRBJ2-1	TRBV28	TGTGCCAGCAGTTTACCGGGGAGTCTCTATGAGCAGTTCTTC	CASSLPGSLYEQFF
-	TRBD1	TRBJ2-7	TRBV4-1	TGCGCCAGCAGCCAAGCCCCCGGGACAGCACCCTACGAGCAGTACTTC	CASSQAPGTAPYEQYF
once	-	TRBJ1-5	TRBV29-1	TGCAGCGTTGCCCCAGGGGTATTCCAGCCCCAGCATTTT	CSVAPGVFQPQHF
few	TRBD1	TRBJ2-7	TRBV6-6	TGTGCCAGCCGAAGGGACAGGGCCTACGAGCAGTACTTC	CASRRDRAYEQYF
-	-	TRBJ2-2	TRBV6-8	TGTGCCAGCAGTTACAGTGGGACTGGGGAGCTGTTTTTT	CASSYSGTGELFF
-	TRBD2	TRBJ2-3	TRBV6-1	TGTGCCAGCAGTGGACCGGCTAGCGGTAGCACAGATACGCAGTATTTT	CASSGPASGSTDTQYF
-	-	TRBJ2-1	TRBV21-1	TGTGCCAGCAGCAAAGAACGGGAAACGGGAGGTTACGATGAGCAGTTCTTC	CASSKERETGGYDEQFF
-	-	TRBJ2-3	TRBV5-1	TGCGCCAGCAGCTTGGCGGTGACTACCACAGATACGCAGTATTTT	CASSLAVTTTDTQYF
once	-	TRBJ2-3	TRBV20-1	TGCAGTGTCGCGAGAGATACGCAGTATTTT	CSVARDTQYF
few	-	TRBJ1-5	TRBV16	TGTGCCAGCAGCCATCAGGGGAGGGGCAATCAGCCCCAGCATTTT	CASSHQGRGNQPQHF
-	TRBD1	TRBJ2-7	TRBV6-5	TGTGCCAGCAGTTACTCCCGACAGGGGGTCTACGAGCAGTACTTC	CASSYSRQGVYEQYF
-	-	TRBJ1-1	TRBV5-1	TGCGCCAGCAGCTACGGACAGTCTGAAGCTTTCTTT	CASSYGQSEAFF
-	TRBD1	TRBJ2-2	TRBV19	TGTGCCAGTAGAGCGCAGGGGGCGACCGGGGAGCTGTTTTTT	CASRAQGATGELFF